This passage covers 16 T cell receptor beta chains from one sample sequenced in a study of response to subunit inactivated influenza vaccine. TCRdb passed the RT-PCR reads through MiXCR, listing each CDR3 protein once. The sample carries 300,000 to 350,000 distinct CDR3 sequences, 20% to 25% recorded once. Here the sequenced sample was PBMCs from blood, taken about 20 months after vaccination. These receptor sequences come from a man aged 50-75 years who received an inactivated influenza vaccine.

A few counts support this clonotype. The chain has TRBV12-3 or TRBV12-4 and TRBJ2-2, with TRBD2 as a possible D gene (6 bases). V lost 8 bases, J lost 2 bases, and 15 bases lay in between. The CDR3 runs to 15 residues. The CDR3 DNA follows: TGTGCCAGCGGCCTGACGCGGGGAAACACCGGGGAGCTGTTTTTT. As protein: CASGLTRGNTGELFF.

The chain is built from TRBV3-1 and TRBJ2-1; 9 nucleotides match TRBD2. With V trimmed by 3 bases and J by 5 bases, 11 bases remained unmatched. The germline V gene encodes CDR1 LGHDT and CDR2 YNNKEL (reference sequence). The CDR3 consists of 17 residues. CDR3 sequence: CASSQTPSSGKHNEQFF. For the CDR3, the DNA is TGTGCCAGCAGCCAGACCCCTTCTAGCGGGAAACACAATGAGCAGTTCTTC.

The chain recombines TRBV6-2 or TRBV6-3 with TRBJ2-3; TRBD1 matches at 8 bases. The germline V gene has CDR1 MNHEY and CDR2 SVGEGT. The length of the CDR3 is 15 residues. V shed 6 bases, J shed 4 bases, and the junction held 9 bases outside the gene matches. The CDR3 DNA reads TGTGCCAGCAGATCCGGACAGGGAGAGTCAGATACGCAGTATTTT. Translated, it gives CASRSGQGESDTQYF.

This clonotype appeared many times. The chain links TRBV7-2 to TRBJ1-1; 8 bases align to TRBD1. The V gene's germline CDR1 is SGHTA and CDR2 FQGNSA. J gave up 1 base and V 4 bases, and 5 bases lay outside the gene matches. The CDR3 covers 15 residues. CDR3 nucleotide sequence: TGTGCCAGCAGCTCGCCCGGGACAGGGAACACTGAAGCTTTCTTT. Amino acids: CASSSPGTGNTEAFF.

This clonotype was counted many times. This chain connects TRBV20-1 to TRBJ2-3, with D tentatively TRBD2 (6 bases). Trimming stripped 3 bases from V and 2 bases from J, with 15 bases between. Per germline, CDR1 DFQATT and CDR2 SNEGSKA (reference sequence). This CDR3 has 15 amino acids. The CDR3 spells CSASRRDPITDTQYF. The CDR3 DNA is TGCAGTGCTAGTCGGCGGGACCCCATCACAGATACGCAGTATTTT.

V usage is TRBV4-3 and J usage is TRBJ1-3, with D perhaps matching TRBD1 (6 bases). CDR3 length: 19 amino acids. Per the germline V gene, CDR1 is LGHNA and CDR2 is YSLEER. Trimming stripped 4 bases from V and 1 base from J, with 23 bases between. The CDR3 spells CASSPWTDTTLLSGNTIYF. CDR3 nucleotide sequence: TGCGCCAGCAGCCCCTGGACAGACACGACTCTCCTTTCTGGAAACACCATATATTTT.

This clonotype was detected only a few times. V usage is TRBV27 and J usage is TRBJ1-2; a weak D match, TRBD1 (5 bases). The germline V and J ends were trimmed by 0 bases and 8 bases, with 10 bases remaining between them. The CDR3 length is 13 residues. The germline gives CDR1 MNHEY, CDR2 SMNVEV (reference sequence). For the CDR3, the DNA is TGTGCCAGCAGTTTATCAGGGGTCGGGGGCTACACCTTC. Translation gives CASSLSGVGGYTF.

The V call is TRBV14, the J call TRBJ1-2, with a tentative D call TRBD1 (6 bases). Deletions cut 0 bases from V and 5 bases from J, with 16 bases between. CDR1 SGHDN and CDR2 FVKESK come from the germline V gene. The CDR3 contains 16 residues. CDR3 bases: TGTGCCAGCAGCCAAGATCTTTGGGGGCGCTTTTATGGCTACACCTTC. Amino acid sequence: CASSQDLWGRFYGYTF. Full variable domain (outside the CDR3, taken from reference TRBV14 and TRBJ1-2): EAGVTQFPSHSVIEKGQTVTLRCDPISGHDNLYWYRRVMGKEIKFLLHFVKESKQDESGMPNNRFLAERTGGTYSTLKVQPAELEDSGVYFCASSQDLWGRFYGYTFGSGTRLTVV.

This clonotype appeared a few times. DNA for the CDR3: TGTGCCAGCAGCTCCGGGACGTATAGCAATCAGCCCCAGCATTTT. It codes for CASSSGTYSNQPQHF. The chain employs TRBV5-8 and TRBJ1-5, with TRBD1 as a possible D gene (5 bases). Trimming removed 3 bases at V and 0 bases at J, with 10 bases between. The germline V gene has CDR1 SGHTS and CDR2 YDEGEE. The CDR3 consists of 15 residues.

This clonotype occurred many times. V gene TRBV4-3 combines with J gene TRBJ1-2; D is unclear. Between the trimmed V and J ends, which lost 0 bases and 4 bases, there was a span of 12 bases. This CDR3 spans 15 amino acids. In germline, CDR1 is LGHNA, CDR2 YSLEER. The CDR3 is CASSQDRDPGYGYTF. The CDR3, as DNA: TGCGCCAGCAGCCAAGATCGGGATCCCGGCTATGGCTACACCTTC.

This clonotype has only a few counts. The chain is built from TRBV5-1 and TRBJ2-7, with 12 bases identical to TRBD2. The J segment lost 2 bases and the V segment lost 4 bases, leaving 1 base of the junction unmatched. CDR1 and CDR2 from the germline V gene are SGHRS and YFSETQ. The CDR3 spans 14 residues. The CDR3 DNA sequence: TGCGCCAGCAGCGGACTAGCGGGGACCTACGAGCAGTACTTC. It is translated as CASSGLAGTYEQYF.

This clonotype was seen many times. The genes are TRBV7-8 and TRBJ1-3; D is unresolved. V lost 5 bases and J 4 bases, leaving 15 bases between the germline ends. The germline V gene encodes CDR1 SGHVS and CDR2 FQNEAQ. The CDR3 runs 15 residues. The CDR3 region has the DNA TGTGCCAGCAGCCACCGGTTTGGGTCAGGAAACACCATATATTTT. Translation gives CASSHRFGSGNTIYF.

Many counts were recorded for this clonotype. This chain links TRBV14 with TRBJ2-7; 9 bases are a match to TRBD1. The CDR3 has 16 residues. V dropped 4 bases and J dropped 2; count of bases not matched to a gene: 9. Germline loops: CDR1 SGHDN, CDR2 FVKESK. The CDR3: CASSPATGGSPYEQYF. The CDR3, as DNA: TGTGCCAGCAGCCCCGCGACAGGGGGTAGCCCCTACGAGCAGTACTTC. The whole variable domain, remainder taken from reference TRBV14 and TRBJ2-7, is EAGVTQFPSHSVIEKGQTVTLRCDPISGHDNLYWYRRVMGKEIKFLLHFVKESKQDESGMPNNRFLAERTGGTYSTLKVQPAELEDSGVYFCASSPATGGSPYEQYFGPGTRLTVT.

This clonotype has only a few counts. This chain connects TRBV20-1 to TRBJ1-1; D is possibly TRBD1 (5 bases). Trimming took off 0 bases at V and 4 bases at J, with 15 bases between the two ends. Germline CDR1 and CDR2: DFQATT and SNEGSKA (reference sequence). The CDR3 runs to 15 residues. The CDR3 loop is CSARDVARRGTEAFF. CDR3 nucleotides: TGCAGTGCTAGAGATGTGGCTAGGAGGGGCACTGAAGCTTTCTTT.

The V gene is TRBV10-2, the J gene TRBJ2-7, with 8 bases aligning to TRBD1. V was pared by 0 bases and J by 1 base, with 5 bases of the junction left unmatched. This CDR3 comprises 16 residues. Germline V gene data show CDR1 as WSHSY and CDR2 as SAAADI. The CDR3 reads CASSESRTGKSYEQYF. The CDR3 bases are TGCGCCAGCAGTGAGTCGAGGACAGGGAAGTCCTACGAGCAGTACTTC.

This clonotype was counted ten times or more. The chain links TRBV3-1 to TRBJ1-2; the D is unclear. The CDR3 is 13 amino acids. Germline CDR1 reads LGHDT; CDR2 reads YNNKEL (reference sequence). Deletions cut 4 bases from V and 3 bases from J, with 9 bases between. The CDR3, as DNA: TGTGCCAGCAGCCGCGCCATGGACTATGGCTACACCTTC. The encoded protein is CASSRAMDYGYTF.